The clone carrying this T cell receptor (beta chain) was counted only a few times. Germline V lookup: CDR1 KGHSH, CDR2 LQKENI. V lost 4 bases, J lost 0 bases, and 10 bases lay in between. The CDR3 consists of 16 residues. Among Cohort 3 donors, those recovered had two negative PCRs, clearance, or symptom resolution. Method: immunoSEQ multiplex PCR; TCRdb's copy keeps in-frame clones and lacks some. The table records about 320,000 clones, 80% to 90% of them present only once. This specimen comes from a study of blood T cell repertoires in COVID-19. Study-level information: T cells, B-cell-depleted T cells, or PBMCs supplied cDNA or gDNA.

Sequences were obtained from PBMCs or T cells enriched from blood (not recorded which). The clonotype was recovered from a woman between 18 and 29 years old who had recovered from COVID-19. The chain recombines TRBV18 with TRBJ2-6, with D tentatively TRBD1 (6 bases). CDR3 loop: CASSRTGISGANVLTF. CDR3 DNA sequence: TGTGCCAGCTCACGTACAGGGATCTCTGGGGCCAACGTCCTGACTTTC.